This record covers a single TCR beta chain. The antigen is unknown. The sample belongs to a study of long-term antiretroviral therapy in people with HIV. Findings and caveats of the study: ART adherence, viral resistance and therapy changes went undocumented. After ART, diversity increased yet remained lower than transplant donor controls.

V was trimmed by 1 base and J by 3 bases, leaving 8 bases between them. This CDR3 is 13 amino acids long. The germline V gene encodes CDR1 SGHDT and CDR2 YYEEEE. Every single participant having HIV got treatment inside the United States. Survey-level immunoSEQ v3.0 assays were run. TCRdb keeps only in-frame clones here, not all; method: immunoSEQ multiplex PCR. The sample comprises 15,000 to 20,000 clones, around 79% of which are singletons, and approximately 11% rests with the top ten. The clonotype originates from a woman in her 40s with HIV. V usage is TRBV5-6 and J usage is TRBJ2-7; unclear D gene. This specimen was unsorted PBMCs, taken 2.3 years after starting antiretroviral therapy. CDR3 sequence (DNA): TGTGCCAGCAGCTTGTTGGTAGGCTACGAGCAGTACTTC. Amino acids: CASSLLVGYEQYF.